This TCR beta chain originates from a study of blood T cell repertoires in COVID-19. Profiled with immunoSEQ multiplex PCR; TCRdb holds only in-frame clones, not every one. The data hold 150,000 to 200,000 clones, with roughly 90% observed a single time. Sequenced input: peripheral blood. This clonotype originated in a man aged 60 to 75 with acute or convalescent COVID-19.

The CDR3, as DNA: TGTGCCAGCAGCTTAGTGTACCCACTATACGAGCAGTACTTC. This sequence encodes CASSLVYPLYEQYF. The chain uses TRBV7-2 and TRBJ2-7; D gene unclear. This CDR3 has 14 residues. In germline, CDR1 is SGHTA, CDR2 FQGNSA. V was trimmed by 1 base and J by 4 bases, leaving 11 bases between them.